Listed below are T cell receptor beta chains from one sample, sequenced in a study of Ad26.COV2.S vaccination and SARS-CoV-2 variants. TCRdb's copy holds only in-frame clones and misses some; the assay was immunoSEQ multiplex PCR. The sample has around 270,000 clones; roughly 89% are singletons. Sample: peripheral blood, taken in a trial of Ad26.COV2.S vaccine versus placebo. The source is a person aged 18-65 years who received the Ad26.COV2.S COVID-19 vaccine or a placebo. Each CDR3 is given with its conserved first and last residue. Fields, in order: V gene, CDR3 protein.

>TRBV5-1
CASSLAGAGGVTDTQYF
>TRBV20-1
CSARAGPEGFF
>TRBV7-8
CASSLRPFNYGYTF
>TRBV9
CASSVGDRGNSGNTIYF
>TRBV6-5
CASSYSFGVSPLHF
>TRBV25-1
CASRGAYQETQYF
>TRBV6-5
CASRAGGDIYSQYF
>TRBV18
CASSPRSPGPGGNYGYTF
>TRBV3-1/TRBV3-2
CASSQDRGTNTEAFF
>TRBV2
CASSEALPGTGDTEQFF
>TRBV2
CANRAPGTQSYTF
>TRBV30
CAWSAARMNTEAFF
>TRBV5-1
CASSLAGLYRGLETQYF
>TRBV7-9
CASSNYLDTNEKLFF
>TRBV3-1/TRBV3-2
CASSQMASGGNQPQHF
>TRBV7-2
CASSRDRANSPLHF
>TRBV9
CASSVGRGPYNEQFF
>TRBV5-4
CASSPAMGETQYF
>TRBV6-5
CASKTGGAEQYF
>TRBV7-7
CASSPGEGAHEQFF
>TRBV30
CAWSGRRTSGYNEQFF
>TRBV5-1
CASSPDRGYEQYF
>TRBV6-2/TRBV6-3
CASSRTGAAFF
>TRBV9
CASSVVPGQFTGELFF
>TRBV5-1
CASSLGAGLAFGANVLTF
>TRBV6-2/TRBV6-3
CASSHRGGELFF
>TRBV4-1
CASSQDAGGLLAGELFF
>TRBV3-1/TRBV3-2
CASSQDTPGSRTGELFF
>TRBV19
CASSGTGSFLSTDTQYF
>TRBV2
CASIRTESGEAFF
>TRBV7-2
CASSLAGTGGYGYTF
>TRBV7-3
CASSQHGTGGGNEQYF
>TRBV7-9
CASSLDPGYNEQFF
>TRBV9
CASSVASQPYNEQFF
>TRBV7-8
CASSLAGQVSGNTIYF
>TRBV2
CASSEEPGDSYNEQFF
>TRBV7-6
CASSRGWQETQYF
>TRBV2
CASSETDNTGELFF
>TRBV6-5
CASTRSRSGIRGYTF
>TRBV3-1/TRBV3-2
CASSQSRGSSYEQYF
>TRBV7-2
CACRAGAKTEAFF
>TRBV5-1
CASSISTSGGTDTQYF
>TRBV19
CASRPGTGGRNYGYTF
>TRBV5-1
CASGEVNTEAFF
>TRBV5-1
CASSPGTGVTGELFF
>TRBV7-8
CASSTRRELAKNIQYF
>TRBV19
CASSIGLAGGADTQYF
>TRBV5-1
CASSPDRGRGYF
>TRBV14
CASSVRNEQFF
>TRBV2
CASSENNSPLHF
>TRBV14
CASSQNTHDTQYF
>TRBV7-2
CASSLAPGGYNSPLHF
>TRBV29-1
CSVPGQGYTEAFF
>TRBV27
CASSFRQGSSPLHF
>TRBV4-1
CASSRPSGPRNREKSSYNEQFF
>TRBV19
CASSIKGAGTANEKLFF
>TRBV6-5
CASSYEGGSLTGELFF
>TRBV5-6
CASSWPVGGSGANVLTF
>TRBV7-9
CASSLAGLVADTQYF